This TCR beta chain was sequenced for a study of PD-1 blockade in classical Hodgkin lymphoma. Details on this clone: Its target is not known.

Assay used: immunoSEQ multiplex PCR; TCRdb lists only in-frame clones, some missing. The sample lists 40,000 to 45,000 clones; over 75% were seen once. In every patient, relapse followed autologous stem cell transplantation, while exposure to brentuximab vedotin differed. Findings and caveats of the study: Why repertoires differed is undefined; disease activity or prior therapy possibly contributed.

CDR1 and CDR2 from the germline V gene are MNHEY and SVGAGI. Trimming stripped 9 bases from V and 2 bases from J, with 1 base between. CDR3 length equals 9 residues. The origin of this receptor is a human donor with classical Hodgkin lymphoma. The chain joins TRBV6-5 to TRBJ2-5; D remains unclear. Sample: peripheral blood mononuclear cells (PBMCs), taken at baseline. DNA of the CDR3: TGTGCCAGACAAGAGACCCAGTACTTC. Translating it yields CARQETQYF.